Below are 23 T cell receptor beta chains sequenced from a single sample in a study of T cells in Graves' hyperthyroidism and ophthalmopathy. The investigators amplified TCR beta CDR3 regions from RNA transcripts. A set of HTBI primers served as the primers for a first-round RT-PCR of the TCR CDR3. MiXCR, run by TCRdb on the multiplex PCR reads, gives a single entry per CDR3 protein. Altogether 300,000 to 450,000 distinct CDR3 sequences are present, 11% to 15% being singletons, with the ten largest covering approximately 10%. The source material was blood. These TCRs come from a woman between 55 and 75 years old with Graves' hyperthyroidism.

CDR3 sequence: CASSSWTGVAGELFF. The CDR3 DNA sequence: TGTGCCAGTAGTTCATGGACAGGGGTGGCCGGGGAGCTGTTTTTT. The chain couples TRBV19 to TRBJ2-2, with 9 bases matching TRBD1. After removal of 5 bases from V and 6 bases from J, the junction contained 7 bases not matched to a gene. CDR1 LNHDA and CDR2 SQIVND come from the germline V gene (reference sequence). This CDR3 has 15 amino acids.

This clonotype showed up many times. The chain joins TRBV7-3 to TRBJ2-1; 14 positions match TRBD2. Germline assignment: CDR1 SGHTA and CDR2 FQGTGA. J was trimmed by 9 bases and V by 5 bases; bases with no gene match: 6. The CDR3 sequence is 15 residues long. CDR3 bases: TGTGCCAGCAGCCAGGGACTAGCGGGAGAGTCTGAGCAGTTCTTC. This codes for CASSQGLAGESEQFF.

This clonotype was detected many times. The V and J genes are TRBV11-1 and TRBJ1-1; no clear D gene. V was pared by 0 bases and J by 0 bases, with 8 bases between. The CDR3 has 15 amino acids. CDR1 SGHAT and CDR2 FQDESV come from the germline V gene (reference sequence). CDR3 sequence: CASSLARSMNTEAFF. In nucleotides, the CDR3 is TGTGCCAGCAGCTTAGCACGGAGCATGAACACTGAAGCTTTCTTT.

This clonotype was seen at least ten times. This chain joins TRBV24-1 and TRBJ2-5; tentatively, D is TRBD2 (6 bases). The V gene's germline CDR1 is KGHDR and CDR2 SFDVKD. V lost 5 bases and J 1 base, leaving 13 bases between the germline ends. The CDR3 contains 15 residues. Here the CDR3 reads CATSGTEGSQETQYF. CDR3 nucleotides: TGTGCCACCAGTGGAACGGAGGGGTCCCAAGAGACCCAGTACTTC.

This clonotype was detected many times. The chain uses TRBV3-1 and TRBJ1-2, with D unresolved. The V end was cut by 4 bases, the J end by 2 bases, with 11 bases between. Germline assignment: CDR1 LGHDT and CDR2 YNNKEL (reference sequence). The CDR3 sequence is 14 residues long. The CDR3 DNA reads TGTGCCAGCAGCCTAGGGCCTTTCAACTATGGCTACACCTTC. Encoded protein: CASSLGPFNYGYTF.

As to this clonotype: One junction end does not reproduce the germline sequence, and a read error may be involved. V gene TRBV11-2 combines with J gene TRBJ1-2; the D gene is possibly TRBD1 (6 bases). The CDR3 loop spans 17 amino acids. Germline V CDR1 and CDR2: SGHAT, FQNNGV. This CDR3 reads CASSSTTGQMDNYSYTF. The CDR3 DNA follows: TGTGCCAGCAGCTCGACAACCGGACAGATGGACAACTATAGCTACACCTTC.

The chain employs TRBV10-1 and TRBJ2-5, with D unclear. Near its end, the DNA agrees better with TRBJ2-1, so the J call may be wrong. Per germline, CDR1 WNHNN and CDR2 SYGVQD (reference sequence). There are 14 residues in the CDR3. Written as DNA, the CDR3 is TGCGCCAGCAGTGAGTCGTCTAGTCAAGAGACCCAGTTCTTC. It encodes CASSESSSQETQFF.

In its sample, this clonotype was seen many times. The gene calls are TRBV12-3 or TRBV12-4 and TRBJ2-1; TRBD2 might be the D (7 bases). V dropped 6 bases and J dropped 8 bases, with 23 bases sitting between them. This CDR3 is built from 16 residues. CDR3 coding DNA: TGTGCCAGCAGAACCAAAGTGGGGGGGCTTAGCTATGAGCAGTTCTTC. The encoded protein is CASRTKVGGLSYEQFF.

This clonotype was recorded at least ten times. The chain has TRBV28 and TRBJ1-4, with D perhaps matching TRBD1 (6 bases). Germline lookup yields CDR1 MDHEN and CDR2 SYDVKM. The CDR3 extends over 16 amino acids. V lost 3 bases and J lost 3, with 14 bases in between. CDR3 DNA sequence: TGTGCCAGCAGTTTTGGACAGACGGAATCTAATGAAAAACTGTTTTTT. Translating gives CASSFGQTESNEKLFF.

This clonotype occurred a few times. J is TRBJ2-3 and V is TRBV18; 11 bases agree with TRBD2. The J segment lost 5 bases and the V segment lost 4 bases, leaving 5 bases of the junction unmatched. CDR3 size: 15 residues. Germline V gene sequence: CDR1 KGHSH, CDR2 LQKENI. The CDR3: CASSLNLAGGDTQYF. The CDR3, as DNA: TGTGCCAGCTCACTCAACCTAGCGGGAGGAGATACGCAGTATTTT.

This clonotype has a handful of counts. This sequence joins TRBV29-1 and TRBJ2-5; D unclear. The germline V gene encodes CDR1 SQVTM and CDR2 ANQGSEA. The CDR3 sequence is 10 residues long. V dropped 5 bases and J dropped 5 bases, with 6 bases sitting between them. The CDR3 sequence: CSVLEETQYF. For the CDR3, the DNA is TGCAGCGTTCTTGAGGAGACCCAGTACTTC.

The chain recombines TRBV11-1 with TRBJ2-7; possibly TRBD1 for D (6 bases). The germline V gene has CDR1 SGHAT and CDR2 FQDESV (reference sequence). The CDR3 sequence is 12 residues long. The germline V and J ends were trimmed by 8 bases and 4 bases, with 12 bases remaining between them. The CDR3 protein is CASEKGEYEQYF. The CDR3 nucleotides are TGTGCCAGCGAGAAGGGGGAGTACGAGCAGTACTTC.

This clonotype was counted many times. V usage is TRBV4-1 and J usage is TRBJ1-2; TRBD1 is a possible D gene (5 bases). V lost 3 bases and J 8 bases, leaving 19 bases between the germline ends. This CDR3 comprises 15 residues. The germline gives CDR1 MGHRA, CDR2 YSYEKL. The CDR3 bases are TGCGCCAGCAGCCAGATTAACCGGGGCTCCCAGGGCTACACCTTC. Residues: CASSQINRGSQGYTF.

With respect to this clonotype: The junction differs from germline at one of its ends, possibly a read error. The chain uses TRBV2 and TRBJ2-3; TRBD2 might be the D (6 bases). The CDR3 is made up of 14 amino acids. The germline V gene encodes CDR1 SNHLY and CDR2 FYNNEI. The CDR3 is CASQGLAKTVTQYF. As DNA, the CDR3 is TGTGCCTCCCAAGGTCTAGCGAAGACAGTTACGCAGTATTTT.

This sequence joins TRBV7-3 and TRBJ2-3, with D perhaps TRBD2 (6 bases). Germline V gene lookup returns CDR1 SGHTA and CDR2 FQGTGA. Trimming took off 4 bases at V and 4 bases at J, with 15 bases between the two ends. This CDR3 comprises 15 residues. The CDR3, as DNA: TGTGCCAGCAGCTCCCTCGTGTCGGGGGCAGATACGCAGTATTTT. It encodes CASSSLVSGADTQYF.

V is TRBV6-2 or TRBV6-3 and J is TRBJ1-1; D perhaps matches TRBD1 (5 bases). The CDR3 is 14 amino acids. The germline V gene has CDR1 MNHEY and CDR2 SVGEGT. Deletions cut 6 bases from V and 4 bases from J, with 15 bases between. CDR3: CASSPGRVATEAFF. In nucleotides, the CDR3 is TGTGCCAGCAGCCCCGGCAGGGTGGCCACTGAAGCTTTCTTT.

CDR3 protein: CASSEGPSGRGADTQYF. The CDR3 nucleotides read TGTGCCAGCAGTGAAGGGCCTAGCGGGAGAGGGGCAGATACGCAGTATTTT. The V and J genes are TRBV6-4 and TRBJ2-3; 10 bases are a match to TRBD2. The V gene end was trimmed by 3 bases and the J gene end by 4 bases; junction bases not matched to a gene: 10. This CDR3 comprises 17 residues. Germline-derived CDR1 and CDR2 are MRHNA and SNTAGT.

This clonotype has at least ten counts. The chain recombines TRBV2 with TRBJ2-5, with a weak D call TRBD1 (6 bases). Germline values: CDR1 SNHLY, CDR2 FYNNEI. The CDR3 contains 13 residues. Trimming removed 4 bases at V and 5 bases at J, with 11 bases between. CDR3 residues: CASSANRAETQYF. The DNA of the CDR3 is TGTGCCAGCAGTGCCAACAGGGCGGAGACCCAGTACTTC.

About this clonotype itself: A much larger clone lies a single base off, so this may be a read error. Lacking the conserved final phenylalanine or tryptophan, this CDR3 likely reflects a read error. The rearrangement uses TRBV6-1 and TRBJ1-1; 7 nucleotides line up with TRBD1. J lost 5 bases, V lost 6 bases, and 9 bases had no gene match. Germline CDR1 reads MNHNS; CDR2 reads SASEGT. There are 14 residues in the CDR3. The CDR3 loop reads CASRGRQGWTEAFS. For the CDR3, the DNA is TGTGCCAGCAGGGGCCGACAGGGATGGACTGAAGCTTTCTCT.

At least ten counts were recorded for this clonotype. The chain links TRBV13 to TRBJ2-1; D unclear. Germline values: CDR1 PRHDT, CDR2 FYEKMQ (reference sequence). Trimming took off 3 bases at V and 0 bases at J, with 9 bases between the two ends. The CDR3 runs 15 residues. The CDR3 loop is CASSFYWSSYNEQFF. In nucleotides, the CDR3 is TGTGCCAGCAGCTTCTACTGGAGCTCCTACAATGAGCAGTTCTTC.

J is TRBJ2-4 and V is TRBV11-3; D may correspond to TRBD1 or TRBD2 (5 bases each). The CDR3 sequence is 16 residues long. Trimming cost V 3 bases and J 8 bases, with 20 bases left between them. The V gene's germline CDR1 is SGHNT and CDR2 YENEEA. CDR3 protein: CASSFSRAGGSDIQYF. The CDR3 bases are TGTGCCAGCAGCTTCTCCCGGGCTGGGGGTTCGGACATTCAGTACTTC. Looking up the rest from reference TRBV11-3 and TRBJ2-4 gives the full variable domain: EAGVVQSPRYKIIEKKQPVAFWCNPISGHNTLYWYLQNLGQGPELLIRYENEEAVDDSQLPKDRFSAERLKGVDSTLKIQPAELGDSAVYLCASSFSRAGGSDIQYFGAGTRLSVL.

At least ten counts were recorded for this clonotype. The chain links TRBV29-1 to TRBJ2-5, with 10 bases fitting TRBD2. CDR1 SQVTM and CDR2 ANQGSEA come from the germline V gene. V shed 8 bases and J 4 bases; nucleotides not matched to a gene: 10. The CDR3 loop spans 14 amino acids. CDR3 nucleotides: TGCAGCTTTAGAGCGGGAGGGCCAGGAGAGACCCAGTACTTC. This encodes CSFRAGGPGETQYF.

This clonotype was counted many times. The chain carries TRBV2 and TRBJ2-1; 8 positions match TRBD1. Germline-derived CDR1 and CDR2 are SNHLY and FYNNEI. With 7 bases clipped from V and 8 bases from J, the junction kept 4 bases outside the gene matches. The CDR3 spans 12 residues. The CDR3: CASKDRGDEQFF. CDR3 sequence (DNA): TGTGCCAGCAAAGACAGGGGCGATGAGCAGTTCTTC.